These 16 T cell receptor beta chains share one sample of origin, sequenced in a study of shared clonotypes between healthy human individuals (dated by TCRdb to the early 2020s). The protocol used for the library was the immunoSEQ multiplex PCR assay. Sourced from immuneACCESS, this table was stored by TCRdb with only in-frame sequences that have V and J called. A share of the clones is absent; for the studies checked, an unresolved V gene accounts for under half, and the remainder has no known explanation. Recorded for this sample are about 1.1 million clones; roughly 74% of them occurred a single time. The top ten constitute roughly 0.57% of the sample. Material for sequencing was memory CD4+ T cells from PBMCs. According to the study, the label for this sample's cell subset or site signals: CD45RA-negative fraction. These TCRs come from a man between 18 and 35 years old in good health. Some clones in this sample may be carry-over from other donors' samples.

This clone was observed many times. The chain links TRBV4-1 to TRBJ2-3; the D call may be TRBD1 or TRBD2 (6 bases each). The CDR3 contains 19 residues. In germline, CDR1 is MGHRA, CDR2 YSYEKL. Trimming took off 3 bases at V and 6 bases at J, with 28 bases between the two ends. This chain's CDR3 is CASSHQEGVSGVKVDTQYF. CDR3 nucleotide sequence: TGCGCCAGCAGCCACCAAGAGGGGGTATCGGGGGTGAAGGTTGATACGCAGTATTTT.

This clone occurred a few times. The chain couples TRBV27 to TRBJ2-4, with TRBD1 identical over 10 bases. This CDR3 is 15 amino acids long. V trimming: 0 bases; J trimming: 9 bases; junction bases outside the gene matches: 5. In germline, CDR1 is MNHEY, CDR2 SMNVEV (reference sequence). CDR3 region: CASSLSTGGYGIQYF. CDR3 DNA sequence: TGTGCCAGCAGTTTATCGACAGGGGGCTACGGCATTCAGTACTTC.

As concerns this clone: A read error is the likely source, as a far larger clone sits one nucleotide away. The V and J genes are TRBV30 and TRBJ1-4; D is perhaps TRBD1 (5 bases). Germline V lookup: CDR1 GTSNPN, CDR2 SVGIG (reference sequence). The CDR3 has 15 amino acids. In DNA, the CDR3 is TGTGCCTGGAGTGTACTCAGGGCGAGGGGCGAAAGACTGTTTTTT. This translates into CAWSVLRARGERLFF.

V and J are TRBV28 and TRBJ1-5; 8 bases match TRBD1. Per germline, CDR1 MDHEN and CDR2 SYDVKM. This CDR3 has 15 residues. Trimming removed 5 bases from V and 4 bases from J; junction bases left unmatched: 7. CDR3 bases: TGTGCCAGCAGTGGGAGGACAGGGCGGAATCAGCCCCAGCATTTT. This gives the protein CASSGRTGRNQPQHF.

About this clone: The sample contains more than one DNA sequence encoding this CDR3. The rearrangement uses TRBV5-1 and TRBJ2-2, with TRBD2 matching over 9 bases. The CDR3 consists of 17 residues. The V gene end was trimmed by 0 bases and the J gene end by 0 bases; junction bases not matched to a gene: 3. CDR1 is SGHRS and CDR2 is YFSETQ in the germline V gene. Written as DNA, the CDR3 is TGCGCCAGCAGCTTGGTGGCTAGCGGGACGAACACCGGGGAGCTGTTTTTT. Amino acid sequence: CASSLVASGTNTGELFF.

This chain connects TRBV7-7 to TRBJ1-5; D remains ambiguous. Trimming took 2 bases from V and 1 from J, leaving 12 bases between them. CDR1 is SSHAT, CDR2 FNYEAQ, per germline (reference sequence). The CDR3 loop spans 16 amino acids. CDR3 nucleotides: TGTGCCAGCAGCTTAATGAAGACGGCGAGCAATCAGCCCCAGCATTTT. Translated: CASSLMKTASNQPQHF.

This clone has just one count. J is TRBJ2-7 and V is TRBV28, with D possibly called TRBD1 or TRBD2 (5 bases each). CDR1 and CDR2 (germline): MDHEN, SYDVKM. This CDR3 comprises 15 residues. V was cut by 6 bases and J by 2 bases, with 17 bases left in between. The CDR3 reads CASSELGTDPYEQYF. As DNA, the CDR3 is TGTGCCAGCAGCGAGCTCGGGACGGACCCCTACGAGCAGTACTTC.

The chain is built from TRBV7-9 and TRBJ1-2, with TRBD1 matching 7 bases. Germline-derived CDR1 and CDR2 are SEHNR and FQNEAQ (reference sequence). The CDR3 is 17 residues long. With 5 bases clipped from V and 3 bases from J, the junction kept 15 bases outside the gene matches. This CDR3 reads CASSPGGRGERDYGYTF. In DNA form, the CDR3 reads TGTGCCAGCAGCCCTGGGGGCAGGGGGGAAAGGGACTATGGCTACACCTTC.

The chain is built from TRBV11-1 and TRBJ2-7; D is unclear. Germline V gives CDR1 SGHAT, CDR2 FQDESV (reference sequence). The CDR3 consists of 15 residues. V was pared by 0 bases and J by 1 base, with 10 bases between. CDR3 residues: CASSLAIDESYEQYF. DNA for the CDR3: TGTGCCAGCAGCTTAGCGATAGACGAGTCCTACGAGCAGTACTTC.

The chain employs TRBV10-3 and TRBJ1-1; D is uncertain. CDR1 ENHRY and CDR2 SYGVKD come from the germline V gene. The V gene lost 4 bases and the J gene lost 1 base, with 10 bases spanning the gap. The CDR3 is 14 residues long. The DNA of the CDR3 is TGTGCCATCAGTGGGGAGGCAGCGAACACTGAAGCTTTCTTT. This codes for CAISGEAANTEAFF.

The chain has TRBV5-4 and TRBJ2-5, with 7 bases aligning to TRBD2. The CDR3 sequence is 13 residues long. Germline lookup yields CDR1 SGHNT and CDR2 YYREEE (reference sequence). Trimming removed 7 bases from V and 1 base from J; junction bases left unmatched: 4. CDR3 region: CASHREAQETQYF. As DNA, the CDR3 is TGTGCCAGCCATCGGGAGGCCCAAGAGACCCAGTACTTC.

The chain links TRBV19 to TRBJ1-1; D ambiguous. Looked up from germline, CDR1 is LNHDA and CDR2 is SQIVND (reference sequence). This CDR3 is built from 15 residues. V was pared by 1 base and J by 3 bases, with 12 bases between. The CDR3 is CASSIASLMDTEAFF. The CDR3 coding sequence is TGTGCCAGTAGTATAGCGTCTTTGATGGACACTGAAGCTTTCTTT.

The chain uses TRBV11-2 and TRBJ2-7; no clear D. Germline V CDR1 and CDR2: SGHAT, FQNNGV. The germline V and J ends were trimmed by 2 bases and 1 base, with 12 bases remaining between them. CDR3 size: 15 residues. CDR3 in DNA: TGTGCCAGCAGCTTAAGGCAGGTCCCTTCCTACGAGCAGTACTTC. Its translation is CASSLRQVPSYEQYF.

Details on this clone: A far larger clone is just one base off, so this is likely a read error. This sample also contains other DNA sequences that code for the same CDR3. The chain joins TRBV25-1 to TRBJ2-3; D gene ambiguous. Germline lookup yields CDR1 MGHDK and CDR2 SYGVNS. V shed 4 bases and J shed 0 bases, with 2 bases lying between them. The CDR3 totals 12 residues. This CDR3 reads CASSVSTDTQYF. The CDR3, as DNA: TGTGCCAGCAGTGTTAGCACAGATACGCAGTATTTT.

The chain carries TRBV5-4 and TRBJ2-1; weak D call: TRBD2 (7 bases). CDR1 and CDR2 (germline): SGHNT, YYREEE (reference sequence). Trimming cost V 4 bases and J 4 bases, with 18 bases left between them. This CDR3 is 16 amino acids long. The CDR3 region is CASSPGGAGAYNEQFF. Written as DNA, the CDR3 is TGTGCCAGCAGCCCTGGGGGGGCGGGAGCTTACAATGAGCAGTTCTTC.

V gene TRBV14 combines with J gene TRBJ1-5; 8 bases fit TRBD1. The CDR3 extends over 13 amino acids. CDR1 and CDR2 from the germline V gene are SGHDN and FVKESK. Trimming took 2 bases from V and 12 from J; bases not matched to a gene: 6. CDR3 amino acids: CASSQSGGGSQHF. As DNA, the CDR3 is TGTGCCAGCAGCCAATCAGGGGGCGGAAGCCAGCATTTT.